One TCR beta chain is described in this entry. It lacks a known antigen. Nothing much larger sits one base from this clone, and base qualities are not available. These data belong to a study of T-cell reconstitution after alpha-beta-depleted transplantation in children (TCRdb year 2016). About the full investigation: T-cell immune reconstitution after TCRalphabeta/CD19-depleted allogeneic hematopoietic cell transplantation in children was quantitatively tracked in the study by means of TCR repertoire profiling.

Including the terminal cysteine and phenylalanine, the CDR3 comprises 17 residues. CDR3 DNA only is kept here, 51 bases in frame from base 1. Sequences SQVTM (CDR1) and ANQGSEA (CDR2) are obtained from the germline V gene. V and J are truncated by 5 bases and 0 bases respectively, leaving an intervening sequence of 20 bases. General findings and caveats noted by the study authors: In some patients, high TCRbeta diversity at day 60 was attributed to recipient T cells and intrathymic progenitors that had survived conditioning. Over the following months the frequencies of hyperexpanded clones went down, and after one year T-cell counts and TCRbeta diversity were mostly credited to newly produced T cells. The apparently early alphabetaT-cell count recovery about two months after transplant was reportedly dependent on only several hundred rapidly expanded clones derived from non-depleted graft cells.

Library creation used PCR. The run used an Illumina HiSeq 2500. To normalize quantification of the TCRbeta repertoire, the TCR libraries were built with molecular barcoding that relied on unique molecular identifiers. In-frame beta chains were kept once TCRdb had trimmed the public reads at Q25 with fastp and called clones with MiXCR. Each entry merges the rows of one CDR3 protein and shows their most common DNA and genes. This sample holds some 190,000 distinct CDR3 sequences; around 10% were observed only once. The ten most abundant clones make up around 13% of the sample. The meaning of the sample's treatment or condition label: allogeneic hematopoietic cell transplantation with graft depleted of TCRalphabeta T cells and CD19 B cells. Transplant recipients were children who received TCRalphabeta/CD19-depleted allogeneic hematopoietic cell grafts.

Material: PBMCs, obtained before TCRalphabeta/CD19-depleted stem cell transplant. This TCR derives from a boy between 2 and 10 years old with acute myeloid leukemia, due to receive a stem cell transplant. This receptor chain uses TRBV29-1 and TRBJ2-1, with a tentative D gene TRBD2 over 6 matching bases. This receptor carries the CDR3 CSVPSESAGSSYNEQFF. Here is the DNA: TGCAGCGTTCCCTCGGAATCGGCGGGGAGCTCCTACAATGAGCAGTTCTTC.